This T cell receptor beta chain was found in a study of OX40 agonist ivuxolimab in advanced cancers. Looking at the study overall: Across the patients, intravenous ivuxolimab was delivered every 2 weeks at 0.01 to 10 mg/kg. General study results and limits: More expanded clones were found, on average, in CD8+ than in CD4+ T cells.

The V and J ends lost 8 bases and 3 bases, in that order; junction bases with no gene match: 2. The CDR3 is 13 residues long. CDR1 is MNHEY and CDR2 is SVGAGI in the germline V gene. In regard to this clone: Its specificity is not known.

Profiling relied on immunoSEQ multiplex PCR, and the TCRdb table lists in-frame clones only, not all of them. Of roughly 40,000 clones listed, 80% to 90% are singletons. The chain links TRBV6-5 to TRBJ2-7; 12 nucleotides match TRBD2. Source: CD4+ or CD8+ T cells sorted from blood, taken in a trial of the OX40 agonist ivuxolimab. The receptor was derived from an adult with an advanced solid tumor such as melanoma, head and neck, liver or kidney cancer. CDR3 in DNA: TGTGCCAGCCGACTAGCGGGGGTCTACGAGCAGTACTTC. This codes for CASRLAGVYEQYF.